This T cell receptor (beta chain) was recovered during a study of T-cell memory formation after mild COVID-19. This CDR3 region has 13 residues. The V gene lost 3 bases and the J gene lost 7 bases, with 13 bases spanning the gap. Germline V gene data show CDR1 as SGHRS and CDR2 as YFSETQ. This clonotype came up many times. From the 5' RACE reads, TCRdb called clonotypes with MiXCR, one entry per CDR3 protein. The sample carries nearly 200,000 distinct CDR3 sequences, about 18% recorded once. Sequencing used PBMCs or a T cell subset sorted from them (not recorded which). This sequence was found in an adult woman who had mild COVID-19 (a few samples of this study predate the infection). Cell type and time point are not known. The rearrangement links TRBV5-1 to TRBJ1-1; D uncertain. CDR3 loop: CASSSRGRIEAFF. CDR3 nucleotides: TGCGCCAGCAGCTCGAGAGGTCGGATTGAAGCTTTCTTT.